One and the same sample provided the 7 T cell receptor beta chains below, sequenced in a study of blood T cells in healthy people across ages. A sample-barcoded 5' primer and a J-beta primer mix were used in a second PCR of about 7 to 12 cycles. TCRdb recomputed calls from the 5' RACE reads with MiXCR, one row per CDR3 protein. The sample has around 870,000 distinct CDR3 sequences; 25% to 35% are singletons. The source material was blood. Receptors originate from a woman of 80 years or more in good health.

Remarks on this clonotype: A read error may be the cause here, since a much bigger clone is one base away. V and J are TRBV27 and TRBJ2-4; D tentatively reads TRBD1 or TRBD2 (5 bases each). This CDR3 has 17 amino acids. Germline V lookup: CDR1 MNHEY, CDR2 SMNVEV (reference sequence). This CDR3 reads CASSLNGRQLAKDIQYF. CDR3 DNA sequence: TGTGCCAGCAGTTTAAATGGGAGACAGCTAGCCAAAGACATTCAGTACTTC.

V usage is TRBV12-3 or TRBV12-4 and J usage is TRBJ2-3; 11 bases line up with TRBD2. V lost 7 bases and J lost 15; bases outside the gene matches: 15. This CDR3 spans 14 amino acids. Here the CDR3 reads CASNLAGGVDAEYF. As DNA, the CDR3 is TGTGCCAGCAATCTAGCGGGGGGAGTAGATGCGGAATATTTT.

This clonotype was counted many times. The chain couples TRBV24-1 to TRBJ2-1, with 10 bases that match TRBD1. Losses at the gene ends were 4 bases for V and 4 bases for J; bases not matched to a gene: 6. Germline CDR1 reads KGHDR; CDR2 reads SFDVKD. The CDR3 consists of 16 residues. This CDR3 reads CATSETGTGAYNEQFF. The CDR3 nucleotides read TGTGCCACCAGTGAAACCGGGACAGGGGCGTACAATGAGCAGTTCTTC.

J is TRBJ1-1 and V is TRBV2; D might be TRBD1 (5 bases). CDR3 length equals 14 residues. The germline V and J ends were trimmed by 6 bases and 8 bases, with 19 bases remaining between them. The germline gives CDR1 SNHLY, CDR2 FYNNEI. The CDR3 nucleotides read TGTGCCAGCAGCCGCGAACTGACAGATAGCGAAGCTTTCTTT. Protein: CASSRELTDSEAFF.

This clonotype has at least ten counts. This sequence joins TRBV3-1 and TRBJ2-5; no firm D call. The germline V gene has CDR1 LGHDT and CDR2 YNNKEL (reference sequence). CDR3 length equals 14 residues. V gave up 4 bases and J gave up 3 bases, with 12 bases separating them. CDR3 DNA sequence: TGTGCCAGCAGCCCCGTCAGCAGGAAAGAGACCCAGTACTTC. Translated, it gives CASSPVSRKETQYF.

The rearrangement uses TRBV18 and TRBJ2-4, with a tentative D call TRBD2 (6 bases). The V end was cut by 5 bases, the J end by 0 bases, with 14 bases between. Germline CDR1 is KGHSH and CDR2 is LQKENI. The CDR3 covers 16 residues. CDR3 in amino acids: CASSGDSWVAKNIQYF. CDR3 coding DNA: TGTGCCAGCTCAGGGGACTCCTGGGTAGCCAAAAACATTCAGTACTTC.

The DNA for the CDR3 is TGCGCCAGCAGCCTCCAACTAGGGGACAGGAGCGACCCTACGCAGTATTTT. Translation: CASSLQLGDRSDPTQYF. J is TRBJ2-3 and V is TRBV4-1; TRBD1 matches 8 bases. CDR3 length: 17 residues. Unmatched junction bases numbered 17, after V lost 4 bases and J lost 8 bases. Germline CDR1 is MGHRA and CDR2 is YSYEKL.